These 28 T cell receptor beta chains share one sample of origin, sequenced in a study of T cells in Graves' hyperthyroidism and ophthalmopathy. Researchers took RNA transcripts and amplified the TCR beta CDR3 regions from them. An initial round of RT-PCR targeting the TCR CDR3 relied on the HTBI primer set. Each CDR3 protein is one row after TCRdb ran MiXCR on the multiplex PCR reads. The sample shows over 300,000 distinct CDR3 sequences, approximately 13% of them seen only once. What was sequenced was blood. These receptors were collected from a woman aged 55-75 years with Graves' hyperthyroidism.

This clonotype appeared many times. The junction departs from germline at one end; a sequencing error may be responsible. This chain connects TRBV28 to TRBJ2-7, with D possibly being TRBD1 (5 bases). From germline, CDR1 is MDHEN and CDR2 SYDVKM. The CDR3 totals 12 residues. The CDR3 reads CASTRASFEQYF. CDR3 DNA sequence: TGTGCCAGCACCAGGGCATCCTTCGAGCAGTACTTC.

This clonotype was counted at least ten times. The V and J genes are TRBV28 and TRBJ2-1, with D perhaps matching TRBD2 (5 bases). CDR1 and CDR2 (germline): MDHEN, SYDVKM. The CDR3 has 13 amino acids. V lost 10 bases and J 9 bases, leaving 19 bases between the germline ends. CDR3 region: CATSPPGVVEQFF. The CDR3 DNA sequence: TGTGCCACCTCCCCCCCCGGGGTGGTTGAGCAGTTCTTC.

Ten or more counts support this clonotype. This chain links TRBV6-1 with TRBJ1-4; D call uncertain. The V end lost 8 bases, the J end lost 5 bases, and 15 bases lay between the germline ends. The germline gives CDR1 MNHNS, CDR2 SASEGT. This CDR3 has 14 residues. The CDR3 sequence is CASWLGEENEKLFF. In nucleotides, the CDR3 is TGTGCCAGCTGGTTGGGAGAGGAGAATGAAAAACTGTTTTTT.

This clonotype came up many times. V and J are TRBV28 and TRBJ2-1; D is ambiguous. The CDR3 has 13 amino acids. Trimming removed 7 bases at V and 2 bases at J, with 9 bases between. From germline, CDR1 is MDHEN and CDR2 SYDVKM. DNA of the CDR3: TGTGCCAGCAATAAACCCGCCTACAATGAGCAGTTCTTC. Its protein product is CASNKPAYNEQFF.

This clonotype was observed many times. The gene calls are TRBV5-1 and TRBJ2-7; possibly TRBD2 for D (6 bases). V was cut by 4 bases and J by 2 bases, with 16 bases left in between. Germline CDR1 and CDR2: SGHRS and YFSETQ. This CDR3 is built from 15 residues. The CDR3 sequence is CASSPIAGKTYEQYF. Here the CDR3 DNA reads TGCGCCAGCAGCCCGATCGCGGGGAAGACCTACGAGCAGTACTTC. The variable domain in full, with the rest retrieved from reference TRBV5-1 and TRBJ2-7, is KAGVTQTPRYLIKTRGQQVTLSCSPISGHRSVSWYQQTPGQGLQFLFEYFSETQRNKGNFPGRFSGRQFSNSRSEMNVSTLELGDSALYLCASSPIAGKTYEQYFGPGTRLTVT.

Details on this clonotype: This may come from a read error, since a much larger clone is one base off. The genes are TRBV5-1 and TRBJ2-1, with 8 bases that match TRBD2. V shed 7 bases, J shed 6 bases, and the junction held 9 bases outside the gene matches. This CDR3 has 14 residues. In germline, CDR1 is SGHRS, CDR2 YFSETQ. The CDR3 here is CASASGRALNEQFF. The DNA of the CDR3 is TGCGCCAGCGCGAGCGGGAGAGCCCTCAATGAGCAGTTCTTC.

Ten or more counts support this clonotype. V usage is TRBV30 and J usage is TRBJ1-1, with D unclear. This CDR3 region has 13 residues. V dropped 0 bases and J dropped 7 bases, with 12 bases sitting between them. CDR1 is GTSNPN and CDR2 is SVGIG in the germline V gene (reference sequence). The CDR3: CAWSVDGYLEAFF. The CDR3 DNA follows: TGTGCCTGGAGTGTGGACGGCTACCTTGAAGCTTTCTTT.

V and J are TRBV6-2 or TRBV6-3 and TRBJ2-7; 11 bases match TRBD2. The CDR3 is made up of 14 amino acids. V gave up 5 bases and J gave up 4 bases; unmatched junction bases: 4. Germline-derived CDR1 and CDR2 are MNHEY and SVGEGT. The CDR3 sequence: CASSPSGRKYEQYF. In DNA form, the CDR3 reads TGTGCCAGCAGTCCTAGCGGGAGGAAGTACGAGCAGTACTTC.

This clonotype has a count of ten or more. CDR3 nucleotide sequence: TGCAGTGCTAGGGACGTCTCTAGCGGGGGTTACAATGAGCAGTTCTTC. Its translation is CSARDVSSGGYNEQFF. The chain is built from TRBV20-1 and TRBJ2-1, with 10 bases matching TRBD2. CDR1 and CDR2 from the germline V gene are DFQATT and SNEGSKA (reference sequence). V shed 3 bases and J 4 bases; nucleotides not matched to a gene: 9. CDR3 length: 16 amino acids.

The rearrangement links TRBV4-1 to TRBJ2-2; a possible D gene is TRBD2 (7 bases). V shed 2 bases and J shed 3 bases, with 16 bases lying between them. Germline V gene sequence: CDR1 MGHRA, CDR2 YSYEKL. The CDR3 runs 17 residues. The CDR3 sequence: CASSQQIRGGDTGELFF. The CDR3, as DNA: TGCGCCAGCAGCCAACAGATCAGGGGAGGGGACACCGGGGAGCTGTTTTTT.

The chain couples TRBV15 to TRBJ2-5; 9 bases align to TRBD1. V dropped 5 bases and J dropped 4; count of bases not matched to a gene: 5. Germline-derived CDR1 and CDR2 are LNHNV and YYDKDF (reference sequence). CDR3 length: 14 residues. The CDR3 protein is CATSGQGTGETQYF. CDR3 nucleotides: TGTGCCACCAGCGGACAGGGGACGGGAGAGACCCAGTACTTC.

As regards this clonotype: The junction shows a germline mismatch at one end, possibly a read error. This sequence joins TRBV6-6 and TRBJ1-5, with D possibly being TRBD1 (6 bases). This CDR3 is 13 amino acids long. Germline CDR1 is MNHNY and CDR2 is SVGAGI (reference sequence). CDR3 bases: TGTGCCAGCAGTAACTCGGACAGTAAGCCCCAGCATTTT. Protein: CASSNSDSKPQHF.

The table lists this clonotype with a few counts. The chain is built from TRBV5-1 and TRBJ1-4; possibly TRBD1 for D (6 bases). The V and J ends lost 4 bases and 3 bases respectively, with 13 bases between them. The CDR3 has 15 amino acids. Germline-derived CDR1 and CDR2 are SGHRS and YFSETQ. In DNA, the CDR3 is TGCGCCAGCAGCCAAGCGGGGGCTCCTAATGAAAAACTGTTTTTT. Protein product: CASSQAGAPNEKLFF.

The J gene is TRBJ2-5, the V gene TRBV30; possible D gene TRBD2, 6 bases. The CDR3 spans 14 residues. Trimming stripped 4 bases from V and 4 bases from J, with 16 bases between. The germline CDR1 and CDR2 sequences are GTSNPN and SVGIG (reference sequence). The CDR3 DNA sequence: TGTGCCTGGACGGACGGGGGTGTAGGAGAGACCCAGTACTTC. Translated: CAWTDGGVGETQYF.

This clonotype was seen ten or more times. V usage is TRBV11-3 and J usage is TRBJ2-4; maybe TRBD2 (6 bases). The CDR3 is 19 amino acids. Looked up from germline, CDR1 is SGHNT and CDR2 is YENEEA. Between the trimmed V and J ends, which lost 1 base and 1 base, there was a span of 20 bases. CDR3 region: CASSLVSGTSLVAKNIQYF. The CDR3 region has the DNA TGTGCCAGCAGCTTAGTTAGCGGAACATCCCTGGTGGCCAAAAACATTCAGTACTTC. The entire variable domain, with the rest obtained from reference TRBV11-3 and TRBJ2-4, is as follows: EAGVVQSPRYKIIEKKQPVAFWCNPISGHNTLYWYLQNLGQGPELLIRYENEEAVDDSQLPKDRFSAERLKGVDSTLKIQPAELGDSAVYLCASSLVSGTSLVAKNIQYFGAGTRLSVL.

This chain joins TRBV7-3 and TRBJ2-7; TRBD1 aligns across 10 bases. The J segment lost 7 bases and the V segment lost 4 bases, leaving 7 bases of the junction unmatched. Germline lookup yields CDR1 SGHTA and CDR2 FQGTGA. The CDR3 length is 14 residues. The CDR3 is CASSSGQGTGEQYF. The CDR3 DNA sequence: TGTGCCAGCAGCTCGGGACAGGGGACGGGTGAGCAGTACTTC. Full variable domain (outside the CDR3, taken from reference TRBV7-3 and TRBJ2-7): GAGVSQTPSNKVTEKGKYVELRCDPISGHTALYWYRQSLGQGPEFLIYFQGTGAADDSGLPNDRFFAVRPEGSVSTLKIQRTERGDSAVYLCASSSGQGTGEQYFGPGTRLTVT.

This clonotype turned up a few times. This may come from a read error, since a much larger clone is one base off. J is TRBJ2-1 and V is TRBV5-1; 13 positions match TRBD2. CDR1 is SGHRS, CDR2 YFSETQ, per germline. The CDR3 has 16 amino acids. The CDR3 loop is CASKRTSGSSYNEQSF. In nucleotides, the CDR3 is TGCGCCAGCAAAAGGACTAGCGGGAGTTCCTACAATGAGCAGTCCTTC.

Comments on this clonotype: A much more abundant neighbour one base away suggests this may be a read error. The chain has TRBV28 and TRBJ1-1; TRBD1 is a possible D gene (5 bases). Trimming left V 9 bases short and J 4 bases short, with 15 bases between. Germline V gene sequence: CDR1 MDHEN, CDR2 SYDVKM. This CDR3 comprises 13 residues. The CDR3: CASMTGGGTEAFF. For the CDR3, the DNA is TGTGCCAGTATGACGGGGGGGGGCACTGAAGCTTTCTTT.

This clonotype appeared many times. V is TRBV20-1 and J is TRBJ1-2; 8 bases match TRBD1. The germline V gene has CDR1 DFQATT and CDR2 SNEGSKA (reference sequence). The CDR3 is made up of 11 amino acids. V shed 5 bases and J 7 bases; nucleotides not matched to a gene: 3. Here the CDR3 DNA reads TGCAGTGCTTCGGACAGGGCTGGCTACACCTTC. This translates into CSASDRAGYTF.

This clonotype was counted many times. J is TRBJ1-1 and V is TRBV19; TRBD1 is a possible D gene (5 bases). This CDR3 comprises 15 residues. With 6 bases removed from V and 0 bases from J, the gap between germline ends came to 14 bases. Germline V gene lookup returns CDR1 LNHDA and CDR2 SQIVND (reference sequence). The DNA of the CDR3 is TGTGCCAGTAGCCGGGACTGGGGTATGAACACTGAAGCTTTCTTT. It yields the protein CASSRDWGMNTEAFF.

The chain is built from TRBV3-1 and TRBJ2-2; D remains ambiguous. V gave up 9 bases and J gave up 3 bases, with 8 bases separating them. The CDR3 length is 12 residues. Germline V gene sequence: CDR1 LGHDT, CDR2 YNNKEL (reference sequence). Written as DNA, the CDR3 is TGTGCCAGTTCAGATCACACCGGGGAGCTGTTTTTT. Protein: CASSDHTGELFF. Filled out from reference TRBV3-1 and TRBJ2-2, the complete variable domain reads DTAVSQTPKYLVTQMGNDKSIKCEQNLGHDTMYWYKQDSKKFLKIMFSYNNKELIINETVPNRFSPKSPDKAHLNLHINSLELGDSAVYFCASSDHTGELFFGEGSRLTVL.

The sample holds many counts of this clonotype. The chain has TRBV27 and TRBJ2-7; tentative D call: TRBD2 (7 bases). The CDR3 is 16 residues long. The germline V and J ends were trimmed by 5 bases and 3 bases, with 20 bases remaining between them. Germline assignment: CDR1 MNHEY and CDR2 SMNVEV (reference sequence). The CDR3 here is CASSPPRGAGDYEQYF. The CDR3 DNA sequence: TGTGCCAGCAGTCCCCCCCGGGGGGCGGGAGACTACGAGCAGTACTTC.

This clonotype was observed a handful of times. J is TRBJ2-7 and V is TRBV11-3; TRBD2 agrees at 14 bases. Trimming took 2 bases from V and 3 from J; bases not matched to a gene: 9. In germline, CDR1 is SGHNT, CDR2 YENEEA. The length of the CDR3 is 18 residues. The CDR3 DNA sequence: TGTGCCAGCAGCTTAAGGCGGGCGACTAGCGGGAGGGTCTACGAGCAGTACTTC. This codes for CASSLRRATSGRVYEQYF.

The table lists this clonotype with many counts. The CDR3 sequence is CSASYGTTLRDEQYF. The DNA for the CDR3 is TGCAGTGCTTCTTACGGGACAACCCTTCGGGACGAGCAGTACTTC. V gene TRBV20-1 combines with J gene TRBJ2-7; D perhaps matches TRBD1 (6 bases). The CDR3 extends over 15 amino acids. V lost 5 bases and J 5 bases, leaving 22 bases between the germline ends. Germline V lookup: CDR1 DFQATT, CDR2 SNEGSKA (reference sequence).

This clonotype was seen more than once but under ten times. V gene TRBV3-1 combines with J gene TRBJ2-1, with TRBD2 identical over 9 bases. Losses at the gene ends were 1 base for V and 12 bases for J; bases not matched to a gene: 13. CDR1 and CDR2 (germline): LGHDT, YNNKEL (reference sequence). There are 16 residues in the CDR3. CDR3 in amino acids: CASSQGGGRANEVQFF. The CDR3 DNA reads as TGTGCCAGCAGCCAAGGTGGCGGGAGGGCCAACGAAGTGCAGTTCTTC.

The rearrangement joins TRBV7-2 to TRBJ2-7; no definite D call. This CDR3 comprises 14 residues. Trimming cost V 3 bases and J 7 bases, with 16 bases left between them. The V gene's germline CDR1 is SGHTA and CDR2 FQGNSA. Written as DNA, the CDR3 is TGTGCCAGCAGCTTGGACGCCAGCTACAATGAGCAGTACTTC. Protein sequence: CASSLDASYNEQYF.

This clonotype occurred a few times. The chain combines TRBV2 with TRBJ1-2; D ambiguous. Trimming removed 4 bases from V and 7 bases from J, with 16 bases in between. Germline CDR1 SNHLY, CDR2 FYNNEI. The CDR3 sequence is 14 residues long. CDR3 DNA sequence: TGTGCCAGCAGTGGGCAACGGACCGCGGGTGGCTACACCTTC. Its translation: CASSGQRTAGGYTF.

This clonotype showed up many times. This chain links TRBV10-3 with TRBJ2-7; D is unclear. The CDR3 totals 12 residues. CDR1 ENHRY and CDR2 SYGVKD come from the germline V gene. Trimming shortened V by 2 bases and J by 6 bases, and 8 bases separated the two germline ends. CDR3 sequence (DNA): TGTGCCATCAGTGAGGGCCAATTCGAGCAGTACTTC. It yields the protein CAISEGQFEQYF.